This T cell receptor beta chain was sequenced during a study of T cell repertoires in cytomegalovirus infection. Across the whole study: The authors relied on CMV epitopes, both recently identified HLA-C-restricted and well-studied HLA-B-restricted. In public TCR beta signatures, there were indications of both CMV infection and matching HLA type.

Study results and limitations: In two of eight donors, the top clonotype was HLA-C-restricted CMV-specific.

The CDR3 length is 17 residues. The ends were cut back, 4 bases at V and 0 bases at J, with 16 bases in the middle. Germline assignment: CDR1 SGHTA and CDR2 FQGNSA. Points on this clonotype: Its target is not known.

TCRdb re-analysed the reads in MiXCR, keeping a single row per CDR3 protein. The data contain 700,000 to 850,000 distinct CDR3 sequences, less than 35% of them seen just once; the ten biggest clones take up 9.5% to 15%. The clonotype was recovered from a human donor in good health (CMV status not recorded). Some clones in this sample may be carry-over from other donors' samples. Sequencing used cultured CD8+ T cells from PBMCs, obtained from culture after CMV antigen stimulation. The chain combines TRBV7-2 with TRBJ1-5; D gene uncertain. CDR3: CASSSARMEYSNQPQHF. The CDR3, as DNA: TGTGCCAGCAGCTCAGCGAGGATGGAATATAGCAATCAGCCCCAGCATTTT. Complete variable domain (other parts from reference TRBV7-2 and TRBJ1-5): GAGVSQSPSNKVTEKGKDVELRCDPISGHTALYWYRQSLGQGLEFLIYFQGNSAPDKSGLPSDRFSAERTGGSVSTLTIQRTQQEDSAVYLCASSSARMEYSNQPQHFGDGTRLSIL.